This TCR beta chain was captured in a study of blood T cells in healthy people across ages. CDR1 is MGHRA and CDR2 is YSYEKL in the germline V gene. This CDR3 has 14 residues. Of note for this clonotype: A read error may account for a junction end that differs from germline.

Next came a second PCR, run for roughly 6 to 11 cycles, which used a sample-barcoded 5' primer along with a J-beta primer mix. TCRdb re-derived calls from the 5' RACE reads in MiXCR, one entry per CDR3 protein. The table has about 1.4 million distinct CDR3 sequences, 45% to 70% seen once. The specimen was blood. V is TRBV4-1 and J is TRBJ2-3; 9 nucleotides line up with TRBD1. This TCR was sampled from a young man in good health. The CDR3 loop reads CAGSQQGALDTQYF. CDR3 bases: TGCGCCGGCAGCCAACAGGGGGCACTTGATACGCAGTATTTT.